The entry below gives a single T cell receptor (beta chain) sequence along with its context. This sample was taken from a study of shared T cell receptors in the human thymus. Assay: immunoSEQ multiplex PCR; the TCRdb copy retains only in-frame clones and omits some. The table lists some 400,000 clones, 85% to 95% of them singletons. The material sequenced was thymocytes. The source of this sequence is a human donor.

The CDR3 loop is CASTPGAAGELFF. CDR3 coding DNA: TGTGCCAGCACCCCGGGAGCGGCCGGGGAGCTGTTTTTT. The rearrangement joins TRBV5-4 to TRBJ2-2, with a possible D match to TRBD2 (6 bases). The CDR3 is 13 amino acids. V lost 6 bases and J lost 6, with 12 bases in between. Germline V CDR1 and CDR2: SGHNT, YYREEE (reference sequence).